This is a list of T cell receptor beta chains from one sample in a study of blood T cells in healthy people across ages. TCRdb re-analysed the 5' RACE reads in MiXCR, keeping a single row per CDR3 protein. The sample yields 1,500,000 or so distinct CDR3 sequences, less than 45% seen once. The sequencing input was blood. All receptors derive from a woman aged 18 to 35 in good health. The CDR3 runs from the conserved cysteine through the conserved F or W. A D gene is named only where the DNA matches it firmly. Part of the rows lack a size; the others show once, few, many or a class for expanded clones.

TRBJ1-3	.	.	TRBV5-1	TGCGCCAGCAGCTTGGAAACAGCCTCTGGAAACACCATATATTTT	CASSLETASGNTIYF
TRBJ2-2	.	.	TRBV3-1	TGTGCCAGCCGTCCGGGACGAGGGCGAACCGGGGAGCTGTTTTTT	CASRPGRGRTGELFF
TRBJ2-7	.	.	TRBV6-2/TRBV6-3	TGTGCCAGCAGTTACTCCTACATACTCGGCGCCTACGAGCAGTACTTC	CASSYSYILGAYEQYF
TRBJ2-1	.	.	TRBV10-3	TGTGCCATCAGTGAGCCAACTAGGGGCAGCCAAGAGACCCAGTTCTTC	CAISEPTRGSQETQFF
TRBJ2-1	few	.	TRBV3-1	TGTGCCAGCAGCCAAGTAAGACTAGTCCTCTCCTACAATGAGCAGTTCTTC	CASSQVRLVLSYNEQFF
TRBJ2-7	.	.	TRBV29-1	TGCAGCGTTGATACAGGGTACGCCTACGAGCAGTACTTC	CSVDTGYAYEQYF
TRBJ1-1	.	.	TRBV10-3	TGTGCCATCAGTGAGTCGTTCCAGGGCGAAGCTTTCTTT	CAISESFQGEAFF
TRBJ1-6	.	TRBD1	TRBV20-1	TGCAGTGCTACTAAAACAGGGGTTAATTCACCCCTCCACTTT	CSATKTGVNSPLHF
TRBJ2-7	.	TRBD2	TRBV20-1	TGCAGTGCTTCCTTAGCGGGGGGCTACAATGAGCAGTACTTC	CSASLAGGYNEQYF
TRBJ2-1	.	.	TRBV14	TGTGCCAGCAGCCAAGATCCCGGGAAAACCTACAATGAGCAGTTCTTC	CASSQDPGKTYNEQFF
TRBJ2-7	few	TRBD1	TRBV12-3/TRBV12-4	TGTGCCAGCAGTCAGGGGGCCTGGGAGCAGTACTTC	CASSQGAWEQYF
TRBJ1-1	.	.	TRBV5-1	TGCGCCAGCAGCGCCACAGGGCCTATGAACACTGAAGCTTTCTTT	CASSATGPMNTEAFF
TRBJ2-5	.	TRBD2	TRBV12-3/TRBV12-4	TGTGCCAGCAGTTTTCGACTAGCGGGAGGTCGGTGGCAGTACTTC	CASSFRLAGGRWQYF
TRBJ1-2	few	.	TRBV2	TGTGCCAGCAGTGTTCAAAAGGCTAACTATGGCTACACCTTC	CASSVQKANYGYTF
TRBJ2-1	few	.	TRBV6-5	TGTGCCAGCAGTTACTCGAAGGGGACTGGCCGCAATGAGCAGTTCTTC	CASSYSKGTGRNEQFF
TRBJ2-5	.	.	TRBV20-1	TGCAGTTTAAGGGGGGTCCAAGAGACCCAGTACTTC	CSLRGVQETQYF
TRBJ2-1	.	.	TRBV28	TGTGCCAGCAGAGAGGCGGTTAGCGGAACATACAATGAGCAGTTCTTC	CASREAVSGTYNEQFF
TRBJ2-3	many	TRBD2	TRBV5-1	TGCGCCAGCAGCTTCTTAGCGGGGACCACAGATACGCAGTATTTT	CASSFLAGTTDTQYF
TRBJ1-2	.	TRBD1	TRBV11-2	TGTGCCAGCAGCCTATTGGACAGGGGGCCATCTAACTATGGCTACACCTTC	CASSLLDRGPSNYGYTF
TRBJ2-1	.	TRBD2	TRBV27	TGTGCCAGCAGTTACACTAGCGTTAACGAGCAGTTCTTC	CASSYTSVNEQFF
TRBJ1-5	.	.	TRBV6-1	TGTGCCAGCAGTGAAGGAGTCGGTCGGGCTAATCAGCCCCAGCATTTT	CASSEGVGRANQPQHF
TRBJ2-2	.	TRBD1	TRBV27	TGTGCCAGCAGTTTCCCGGGACAGCCCACCGGGGAGCTGTTTTTT	CASSFPGQPTGELFF
TRBJ2-2	few	TRBD2	TRBV7-2	TGTGCCAGCAGCTCCCCCCTCGGGGGGGCGGACGGGGAGCTGTTTTTT	CASSSPLGGADGELFF
TRBJ2-1	.	.	TRBV10-3	TGTGCCATCAGTGACGACCAGTACAATGAGCAGTTCTTC	CAISDDQYNEQFF
TRBJ2-1	once	.	TRBV27	TGTGCCAGCAGTTTTCTCGGGACGGGCAATGAGCAGTTCTTC	CASSFLGTGNEQFF
TRBJ1-5	few	TRBD1	TRBV6-2/TRBV6-3	TGTGCCAGCAGTTACTCGGGGAGGGGGCTTCAGCCCCAGCATTTT	CASSYSGRGLQPQHF
TRBJ2-1	.	.	TRBV9	TGTGCCAGCGGCGTAGTTACCGACAATGAGCAGTTCTTC	CASGVVTDNEQFF
TRBJ2-5	.	.	TRBV6-2/TRBV6-3	TGTGCCAGCAGGCTGGATGGACTGATGGAGCAGTACTTC	CASRLDGLMEQYF
TRBJ1-1	.	.	TRBV4-2	TGTGCCAGCAGCCAAGTTTTGTTTAAGCGGATTGAGAACACTGAGGCTTTCTTT	CASSQVLFKRIENTEAFF
TRBJ2-3	few	TRBD2	TRBV9	TGTGCCAGCAGCGCGGGACTAGCGGGGGGTACGCAGTATTTT	CASSAGLAGGTQYF
TRBJ1-1	.	.	TRBV6-6	TGTGCCAGCAGAGACCGGGGTGAAGCTTTCTTT	CASRDRGEAFF
TRBJ1-5	.	.	TRBV12-3/TRBV12-4	TGTGCCAGCAGCCGGGGCGTTTGGGAAGAGAGCAATCAGCCCCAGCATTTT	CASSRGVWEESNQPQHF
TRBJ2-1	few	.	TRBV6-6	TGTGCCAGCAGTGACTCTAGAAGTGAGCAGTTCTTC	CASSDSRSEQFF
TRBJ1-1	.	.	TRBV27	TGTGCCAGCAGTAGCACGATGTGGAAGAACACTGAAGCTTTCTTT	CASSSTMWKNTEAFF
TRBJ2-4	few	TRBD2	TRBV6-5	TGTGCTAGCAGTTCGAGGGGAGGGAAAAACATTCAGTACTTC	CASSSRGGKNIQYF
TRBJ2-1	.	.	TRBV20-1	TGCAGTTTCAGGGGGGCTAGCTTAGGGTACAATGAGCAGTTCTTC	CSFRGASLGYNEQFF
TRBJ2-7	.	TRBD1	TRBV12-3/TRBV12-4	TGTGCCAGCAAAAGGACAGGGAGCTCCTACGAGCAGTACTTC	CASKRTGSSYEQYF
TRBJ2-2	few	.	TRBV4-1	TGTGCCAGCAGCCAAGATAGAGTGACCGGGGAGCTGTTTTTT	CASSQDRVTGELFF
TRBJ2-7	few	TRBD2	TRBV5-5	TGTGCCAGCAGCCCCCGGACTAGCGGGGGGGCGTCTAATGAGCAGTACTTC	CASSPRTSGGASNEQYF
TRBJ2-5	.	.	TRBV12-3/TRBV12-4	TGTGCCAGCAGTTTATGGGTGGGTGACGGAGGTCAAGAGACCCAGTACTTC	CASSLWVGDGGQETQYF
TRBJ2-1	.	TRBD2	TRBV29-1	TGCAGCGTTGGTAGGCTAGCGGTCGACAATGAGCAGTTCTTC	CSVGRLAVDNEQFF
TRBJ1-1	.	.	TRBV13	TGTGCCAGCAGCAACCGACGCACTGAAGCTTTCTTT	CASSNRRTEAFF
TRBJ2-5	.	.	TRBV6-6	TGTGCCAGCAGTTACTCTGGGGGCCGCTCCCAAGAGACCCAGTACTTC	CASSYSGGRSQETQYF
TRBJ1-5	.	TRBD1	TRBV24-1	TGTGCCACCAGTGACGCCGACAGGGGGCAGAATCAGCCCCAGCATTTT	CATSDADRGQNQPQHF
TRBJ2-1	many	.	TRBV2	TGTGCCAGCAGTGCTGGTGAGCAGTTCTTC	CASSAGEQFF